The 18 T cell receptor beta chains below all came from one sample that was sequenced in a study of monozygotic twins with cystic fibrosis. Method: immunoSEQ multiplex PCR; TCRdb's copy keeps in-frame clones and lacks some. Altogether about 22,000 clones are present, around nine tenths being singletons, with the ten largest covering roughly 1.2%. Sequencing was performed on blood. All receptors come from a woman aged 25 to 45 with cystic fibrosis.

The V call is TRBV2, the J call TRBJ2-7; no clear D. Trimming shortened V by 4 bases and J by 4 bases, and 17 bases separated the two germline ends. The CDR3 is made up of 15 amino acids. From germline, CDR1 is SNHLY and CDR2 FYNNEI. In DNA form, the CDR3 reads TGTGCCAGCAGTGCCGTTGAGATGAAGGAGTACGAGCAGTACTTC. As protein: CASSAVEMKEYEQYF.

This sequence joins TRBV6-6 and TRBJ2-7; 8 bases align to TRBD2. The CDR3 has 15 residues. V trimming: 5 bases; J trimming: 5 bases; junction bases outside the gene matches: 11. Per the germline V gene, CDR1 is MNHNY and CDR2 is SVGAGI (reference sequence). The CDR3 loop is CASSQRAGGKDEQYF. CDR3 bases: TGTGCCAGCAGTCAGAGGGCGGGGGGCAAGGACGAGCAGTACTTC.

CDR3 DNA sequence: TGTGCCAGTAGGACAGGGACTCTTAGCAATCAGCCCCAGCATTTT. Its protein product is CASRTGTLSNQPQHF. The chain couples TRBV19 to TRBJ1-5, with 7 bases that match TRBD1. J was trimmed by 0 bases and V by 6 bases; bases with no gene match: 5. In germline, CDR1 is LNHDA, CDR2 SQIVND (reference sequence). CDR3 size: 15 residues.

The table lists this clone with a few counts. J is TRBJ1-1 and V is TRBV19; D is perhaps TRBD1 (6 bases). Per germline, CDR1 LNHDA and CDR2 SQIVND (reference sequence). This CDR3 comprises 18 residues. Trimming removed 3 bases at V and 3 bases at J, with 23 bases between. This chain's CDR3 is CASSMRLRNTAGDTEAFF. The CDR3 DNA follows: TGTGCCAGTAGTATGAGACTTCGAAACACAGCAGGGGACACTGAAGCTTTCTTT.

This chain connects TRBV9 to TRBJ1-3; perhaps TRBD1 as D (6 bases). Germline V gene data show CDR1 as SGDLS and CDR2 as YYNGEE. V dropped 0 bases and J dropped 1 base, with 8 bases sitting between them. The CDR3 has 15 residues. CDR3 residues: CASSVATGSGNTIYF. CDR3 nucleotide sequence: TGTGCCAGCAGCGTAGCTACAGGGTCTGGAAACACCATATATTTT.

The chain recombines TRBV4-1 with TRBJ1-2; D might be TRBD1 (6 bases). Germline V gene data show CDR1 as MGHRA and CDR2 as YSYEKL. The CDR3 has 15 residues. V was pared by 0 bases and J by 5 bases, with 13 bases between. CDR3 loop: CASSQEQGGGYGYTF. DNA of the CDR3: TGCGCCAGCAGCCAAGAACAGGGAGGTGGATATGGCTACACCTTC.

This clone occurred a few times. J is TRBJ2-1 and V is TRBV6-4, with 11 bases matching TRBD2. This CDR3 region has 15 residues. V lost 0 bases and J lost 6; bases outside the gene matches: 1. From germline, CDR1 is MRHNA and CDR2 SNTAGT. CDR3 loop: CASSDSSGGANEQFF. In DNA form, the CDR3 reads TGTGCCAGCAGTGACTCTAGCGGGGGGGCCAATGAGCAGTTCTTC.

The sample holds one count of this clone. Germline and junction disagree at one end, which may indicate a read error. The chain employs TRBV5-4 and TRBJ1-6; 9 bases fit TRBD1. This CDR3 has 17 amino acids. Germline CDR1 and CDR2: SGHNT and YYREEE (reference sequence). CDR3 residues: CASRFQHRTGENSPLHF. The CDR3 DNA reads as TGTGCCAGCCGCTTCCAACATCGGACAGGGGAGAATTCACCCCTCCACTTT.

The V call is TRBV7-2, the J call TRBJ2-6; D is uncertain. From germline, CDR1 is SGHTA and CDR2 FQGNSA. Trimming removed 6 bases from V and 2 bases from J, with 8 bases in between. The CDR3 runs 14 residues. The CDR3 region has the DNA TGTGCCAGCAGGCCGGGTGCTGGGGCCAACGTCCTGACTTTC. Translating it yields CASRPGAGANVLTF.

The CDR3 loop reads CASSLGLVDTGELFF. In DNA, the CDR3 is TGTGCCAGCAGCTTAGGACTAGTGGACACCGGGGAGCTGTTTTTT. This sequence joins TRBV7-8 and TRBJ2-2; D is perhaps TRBD2 (6 bases). The CDR3 spans 15 residues. Trimming cost V 1 base and J 3 bases, with 9 bases left between them. The V gene's germline CDR1 is SGHVS and CDR2 FQNEAQ.

This clone has more than one count but fewer than ten. The CDR3 protein is CASSLDGTVADTQYF. The CDR3 region has the DNA TGCGCCAGCAGCTTGGACGGGACCGTGGCAGATACGCAGTATTTT. The chain combines TRBV5-1 with TRBJ2-3; D is perhaps TRBD1 or TRBD2 (5 bases each). The V gene's germline CDR1 is SGHRS and CDR2 YFSETQ. This CDR3 contains 15 residues. V shed 0 bases and J shed 4 bases, with 12 bases lying between them.

This clone is labeled medium-sized. The J gene is TRBJ1-4, the V gene TRBV28; 7 positions match TRBD1. V shed 6 bases and J 3 bases; nucleotides not matched to a gene: 7. The length of the CDR3 is 15 residues. Germline loops: CDR1 MDHEN, CDR2 SYDVKM. This CDR3 is CASRRQGGSNEKLFF. Here the CDR3 DNA reads TGTGCCAGCAGGCGACAGGGAGGCTCTAATGAAAAACTGTTTTTT.

The CDR3 protein is CASRRQVLSSYNSPLHF. As DNA, the CDR3 is TGTGCCAGCAGAAGACAGGTCCTTAGCTCCTATAATTCACCCCTCCACTTT. The chain carries TRBV11-2 and TRBJ1-6; tentatively, D is TRBD1 (6 bases). The ends were cut back, 6 bases at V and 0 bases at J, with 15 bases in the middle. Germline CDR1 is SGHAT and CDR2 is FQNNGV. The CDR3 sequence is 17 residues long.

This chain uses TRBV4-1 with TRBJ2-7; 10 bases line up with TRBD1. The ends lost 3 bases at V and 2 bases at J; junction bases unmatched: 7. Germline loops: CDR1 MGHRA, CDR2 YSYEKL. The CDR3 spans 16 residues. The CDR3 DNA sequence: TGCGCCAGCAGCCAGGGACAGGGGAAAAGAACCTACGAGCAGTACTTC. It is translated as CASSQGQGKRTYEQYF.

The chain employs TRBV5-1 and TRBJ2-1, with TRBD1 identical over 10 bases. CDR3 length: 19 residues. The V and J ends lost 2 bases and 5 bases, in that order; junction bases with no gene match: 16. CDR1 and CDR2 (germline): SGHRS, YFSETQ. The CDR3 nucleotides are TGCGCCAGCAGCTTTTTCGGGACAGGGGTTACTAGCGGAAACAATGAGCAGTTCTTC. Its protein product is CASSFFGTGVTSGNNEQFF. The whole variable domain, remainder taken from reference TRBV5-1 and TRBJ2-1, is KAGVTQTPRYLIKTRGQQVTLSCSPISGHRSVSWYQQTPGQGLQFLFEYFSETQRNKGNFPGRFSGRQFSNSRSEMNVSTLELGDSALYLCASSFFGTGVTSGNNEQFFGPGTRLTVL.

This rearrangement joins TRBV15 to TRBJ1-5; 10 bases line up with TRBD1. The J segment lost 2 bases and the V segment lost 5 bases, leaving 12 bases of the junction unmatched. Germline CDR1 is LNHNV and CDR2 is YYDKDF (reference sequence). This CDR3 region has 18 residues. The CDR3 nucleotides are TGTGCCACCAGCGAGCTAAGGACAGGGGGATTTGGCAATCAGCCCCAGCATTTT. This translates into CATSELRTGGFGNQPQHF.

The chain employs TRBV5-4 and TRBJ2-1, with TRBD2 matching over 12 bases. V was pared by 0 bases and J by 8 bases, with 15 bases of the junction left unmatched. Germline CDR1 and CDR2: SGHNT and YYREEE (reference sequence). CDR3 length: 19 amino acids. CDR3 residues: CASSLARASGGAAVHEQFF. CDR3 coding DNA: TGTGCCAGCAGCTTGGCCAGGGCTAGCGGGGGGGCCGCCGTTCATGAGCAGTTCTTC.

V and J are TRBV4-1 and TRBJ2-7, with TRBD1 identical over 10 bases. The germline V gene encodes CDR1 MGHRA and CDR2 YSYEKL. The CDR3 runs 17 residues. J lost 4 bases, V lost 1 base, and 10 bases had no gene match. The CDR3 here is CASSQGIPGQGTYEQYF. The CDR3 region has the DNA TGCGCCAGCAGCCAAGGGATTCCGGGACAGGGGACGTACGAGCAGTACTTC.